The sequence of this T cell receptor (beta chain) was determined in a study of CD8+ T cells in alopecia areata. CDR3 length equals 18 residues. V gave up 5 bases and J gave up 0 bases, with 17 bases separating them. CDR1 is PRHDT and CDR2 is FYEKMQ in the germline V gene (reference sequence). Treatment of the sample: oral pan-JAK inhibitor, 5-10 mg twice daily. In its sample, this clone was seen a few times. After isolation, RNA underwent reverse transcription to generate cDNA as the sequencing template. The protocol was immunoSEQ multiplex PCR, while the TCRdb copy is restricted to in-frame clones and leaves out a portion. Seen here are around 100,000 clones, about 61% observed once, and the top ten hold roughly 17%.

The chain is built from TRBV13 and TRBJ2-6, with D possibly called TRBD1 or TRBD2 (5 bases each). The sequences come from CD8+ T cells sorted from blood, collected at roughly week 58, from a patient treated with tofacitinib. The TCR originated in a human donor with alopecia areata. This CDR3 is CASSPTRGGGSGANVLTF. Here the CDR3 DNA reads TGTGCCAGCAGCCCTACGAGGGGTGGGGGCTCTGGGGCCAACGTCCTGACTTTC. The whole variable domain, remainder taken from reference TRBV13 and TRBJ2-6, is AAGVIQSPRHLIKEKRETATLKCYPIPRHDTVYWYQQGPGQDPQFLISFYEKMQSDKGSIPDRFSAQQFSDYHSELNMSSLELGDSALYFCASSPTRGGGSGANVLTFGAGSRLTVL.